This T cell receptor beta chain originates from a study of technical replicates of blood from several donors. Assay: immunoSEQ multiplex PCR; the TCRdb copy retains only in-frame clones and omits some. The sample yields around 83,000 clones, 85% to 95% seen once. Sequenced: T cells isolated from PBMCs. This TCR was recovered from a human donor in good health.

The CDR3 region is CASSLDFGGPFYGYTF. The DNA of the CDR3 is TGTGCCAGCAGCTTAGATTTCGGGGGTCCGTTCTATGGCTACACCTTC. The chain is built from TRBV11-2 and TRBJ1-2, with a tentative D call TRBD1 (5 bases). This CDR3 has 16 amino acids. V shed 0 bases and J shed 4 bases, with 15 bases lying between them. CDR1 and CDR2 (germline): SGHAT, FQNNGV. The entire variable domain, with the rest obtained from reference TRBV11-2 and TRBJ1-2, is as follows: EAGVAQSPRYKIIEKRQSVAFWCNPISGHATLYWYQQILGQGPKLLIQFQNNGVVDDSQLPKDRFSAERLKGVDSTLKIQPAKLEDSAVYLCASSLDFGGPFYGYTFGSGTRLTVV.